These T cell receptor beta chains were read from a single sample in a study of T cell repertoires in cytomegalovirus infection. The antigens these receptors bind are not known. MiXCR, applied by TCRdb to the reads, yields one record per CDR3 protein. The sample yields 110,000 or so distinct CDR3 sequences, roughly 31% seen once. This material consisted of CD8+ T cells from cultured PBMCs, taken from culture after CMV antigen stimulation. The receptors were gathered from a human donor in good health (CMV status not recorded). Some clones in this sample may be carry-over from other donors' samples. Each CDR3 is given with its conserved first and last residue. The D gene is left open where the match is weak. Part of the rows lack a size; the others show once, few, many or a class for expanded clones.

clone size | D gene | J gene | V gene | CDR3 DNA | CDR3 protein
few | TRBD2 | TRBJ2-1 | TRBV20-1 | TGCAGTGCTAGGGGACTTGACGGGGGGGGGGTTTGGGAGCAGTTCTTC | CSARGLDGGGVWEQFF
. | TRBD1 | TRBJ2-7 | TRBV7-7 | TGTGCTAGCAGCATTGGACAGGGAGGCTACGAGCAGTACTTC | CASSIGQGGYEQYF
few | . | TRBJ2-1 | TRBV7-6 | TGTGCCAGCAGCCCAGGTGGCGTCCAAAATGAGCAGTTCTTC | CASSPGGVQNEQFF
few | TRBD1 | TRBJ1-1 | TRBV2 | TGTGCCAGCACTAGGGGGCTTACAGAACCCATCGGCGGGGACACTGAAGCTTTCTTT | CASTRGLTEPIGGDTEAFF
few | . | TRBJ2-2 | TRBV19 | TGTGCCAGTAGTTGGGACGACGACTGGAACACCGGGGAGCTGTTTTTT | CASSWDDDWNTGELFF
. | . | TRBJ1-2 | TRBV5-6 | TGTGCCAGCAGCTTCATGACCAGACAGGACCTGCCGGGCTACACCTTC | CASSFMTRQDLPGYTF
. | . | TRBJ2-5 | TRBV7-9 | TGTGCCAGCAGCTTAGAGGGTTCCGGTGAGACCCAGTACTTC | CASSLEGSGETQYF
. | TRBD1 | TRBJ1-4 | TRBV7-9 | TGTGCCAGCAGCTCAACGGGACAGGGGACGAGAAGAAAAAGTGAAAAACTGTTTTTT | CASSSTGQGTRRKSEKLFF
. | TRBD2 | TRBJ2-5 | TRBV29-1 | TGCAGCGTTGTTCCACCCGGCGGGAGGGTCCAAGAGACCCAGTACTTC | CSVVPPGGRVQETQYF
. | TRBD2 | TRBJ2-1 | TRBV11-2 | TGTGCCAGCAGCCCGTCCTTGACTAGCGGGGGGGCCGGGCAGTTCTTC | CASSPSLTSGGAGQFF